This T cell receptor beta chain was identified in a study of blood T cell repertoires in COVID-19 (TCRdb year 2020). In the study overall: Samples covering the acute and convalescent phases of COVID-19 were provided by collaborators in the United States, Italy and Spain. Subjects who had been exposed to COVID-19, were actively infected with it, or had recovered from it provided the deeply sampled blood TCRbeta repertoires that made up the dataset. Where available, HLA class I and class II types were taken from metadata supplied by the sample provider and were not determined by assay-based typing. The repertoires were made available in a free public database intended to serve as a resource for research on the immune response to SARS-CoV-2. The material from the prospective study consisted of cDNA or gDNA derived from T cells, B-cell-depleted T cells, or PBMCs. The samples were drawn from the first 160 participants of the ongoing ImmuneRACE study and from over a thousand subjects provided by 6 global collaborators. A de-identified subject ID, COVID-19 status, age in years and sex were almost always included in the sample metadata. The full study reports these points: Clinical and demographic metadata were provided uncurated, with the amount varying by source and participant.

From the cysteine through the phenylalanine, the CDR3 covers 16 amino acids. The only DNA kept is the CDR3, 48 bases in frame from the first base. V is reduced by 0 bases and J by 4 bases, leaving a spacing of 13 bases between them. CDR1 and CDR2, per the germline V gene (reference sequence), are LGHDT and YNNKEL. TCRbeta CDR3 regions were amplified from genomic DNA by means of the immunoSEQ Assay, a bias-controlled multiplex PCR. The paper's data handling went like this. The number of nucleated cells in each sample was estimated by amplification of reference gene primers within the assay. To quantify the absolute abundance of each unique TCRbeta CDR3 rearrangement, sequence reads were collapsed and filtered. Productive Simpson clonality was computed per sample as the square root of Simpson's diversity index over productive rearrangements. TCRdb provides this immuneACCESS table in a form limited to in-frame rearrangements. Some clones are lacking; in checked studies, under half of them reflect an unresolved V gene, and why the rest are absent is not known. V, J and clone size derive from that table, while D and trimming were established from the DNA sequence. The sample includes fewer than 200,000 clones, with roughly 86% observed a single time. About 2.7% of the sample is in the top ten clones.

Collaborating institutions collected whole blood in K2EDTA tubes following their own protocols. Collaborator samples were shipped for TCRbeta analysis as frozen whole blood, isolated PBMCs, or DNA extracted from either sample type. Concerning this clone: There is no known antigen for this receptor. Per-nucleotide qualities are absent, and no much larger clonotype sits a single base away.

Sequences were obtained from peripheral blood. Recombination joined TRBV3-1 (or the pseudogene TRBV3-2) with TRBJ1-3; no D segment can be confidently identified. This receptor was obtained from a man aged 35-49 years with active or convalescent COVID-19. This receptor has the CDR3 CASSQDSFPRGNTIYF. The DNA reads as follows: TGTGCCAGCAGCCAAGATTCGTTCCCGCGAGGAAACACCATATATTTT.